This T cell receptor (beta chain) was retrieved from a study of post-analysis software for immune sequencing data. Study-wide points: In patients, about five TRBV segments were more frequent than in controls, with TRBV5-6, TRBV5-1 and TRBV20-1 among them.

Trimming left V 7 bases short and J 6 bases short, with 22 bases between. Germline CDR1 and CDR2: SGDLS and YYNGEE. The CDR3 has 16 residues. TCR beta cDNA libraries had unique molecular identifiers. One entry per CDR3 protein, called by TCRdb with MiXCR from the PCR reads. Of around 260,000 distinct CDR3 sequences in the sample, 30% to 45% were seen once. This clonotype was counted only a few times. The antigen is undetermined. Sequencing was carried out using blood. The V call is TRBV9, the J call TRBJ2-2; weak D call: TRBD1 (7 bases). The origin of this receptor is a girl aged 5-17 years with multiple sclerosis. This chain's CDR3 is CASRSGGSSGAGELFF. The CDR3 nucleotides are TGTGCCAGCCGCTCAGGGGGGTCATCAGGGGCCGGGGAGCTGTTTTTT.